The present TCR beta chain was sequenced within a study of blood T cell repertoires in COVID-19. Overall study: Sites across the United States, Italy and Spain contributed samples from acute and convalescent COVID-19. T cells, B-cell-depleted T cells, or PBMCs supplied cDNA or gDNA.

This CDR3 spans 17 amino acids. The V gene's germline CDR1 is SGDLS and CDR2 YYNGEE. Trimming stripped 3 bases from V and 0 bases from J, with 15 bases between. In its sample, this clone was seen a few times. In the authors' workflow: Nucleated cell number was recorded as an estimate derived from reference gene primer amplification. Here immunoSEQ multiplex PCR was the method, and the copy in TCRdb shows in-frame clones only, minus some. The V and J calls and clone size are taken from that table; D and trimming were inferred from the DNA. This table holds 120,000 or so clones, 70% to 90% found once. The TCR was taken from a man aged 45-60 years with acute or convalescent COVID-19. What was sequenced was peripheral blood. The chain carries TRBV9 and TRBJ2-2, with D unclear. The CDR3 region has the DNA TGTGCCAGCAGCGATAAAACAGCCTACACGAACACCGGGGAGCTGTTTTTT. Its translation: CASSDKTAYTNTGELFF.